The text below deals with one T cell receptor beta chain. Methods used by the authors: How many nucleated cells were present was estimated from reference gene primer amplification. The method was immunoSEQ multiplex PCR; TCRdb's version includes in-frame clones alone and lacks a portion of them. That table furnishes V, J and clone size, whereas the DNA furnished D and trimming. The sample has over 350,000 clones, more than 85% seen once. These data originate in a study of blood T cell repertoires in COVID-19. About the research overall: The United States, Italy and Spain supplied acute and convalescent COVID-19 samples. T cells, B-cell-depleted T cells, or PBMCs supplied cDNA or gDNA.

The V end lost 7 bases, the J end lost 0 bases, and 10 bases lay between the germline ends. The CDR3 consists of 15 residues. Germline V lookup: CDR1 LNHDA, CDR2 SQIVND (reference sequence). Sample: peripheral blood. The sequence was obtained from a woman in her thirties with acute or convalescent COVID-19. This chain joins TRBV19 and TRBJ2-6; D ambiguous. CDR3 DNA sequence: TGTGCCAGTACCGAAGCCCTCTCTGGGGCCAACGTCCTGACTTTC. The encoded protein is CASTEALSGANVLTF. The full variable domain, rest sourced from reference TRBV19 and TRBJ2-6, is DGGITQSPKYLFRKEGQNVTLSCEQNLNHDAMYWYRQDPGQGLRLIYYSQIVNDFQKGDIAEGYSVSREKKESFPLTVTSAQKNPTAFYLCASTEALSGANVLTFGAGSRLTVL.